The clone carrying this TCR beta chain showed up just a few times. The authors made TCR cDNA by 5'RACE template switching, adding a universal primer site and UMIs. Via MiXCR, TCRdb re-called the 5' RACE reads, giving one row per CDR3 protein. Of approximately 85,000 distinct CDR3 sequences listed, roughly 15% are singletons. This sample is part of a study of T cells after yellow fever vaccination. About the study: SMART-Seq v4 Ultra Low Input prepared the low-cell-number fractions. Findings of the study overall: Most clones from primary vaccination were detected again post-booster (96% CD4, roughly 91% CD8). Of the clonotypes, a small share occurred in both CD4 and CD8 compartments.

The CDR3 runs 15 residues. CDR1 is LGHDT, CDR2 YNNKEL, per germline (reference sequence). V was clipped by 4 bases and J by 1 base, with 13 bases between them. The chain carries TRBV3-1 and TRBJ1-1; tentative D call: TRBD1 (5 bases). The sample here was CD8+ T cells not binding an NS4B(214-222) dextramer, sorted from PBMCs, taken approximately 20 days after the first yellow fever vaccination. The TCR sequence derives from a man in his late teens or twenties who received the YFV17D yellow fever vaccine. In DNA, the CDR3 is TGTGCCAGCAGCCGAGGACAACATCAGAACACTGAAGCTTTCTTT. This encodes CASSRGQHQNTEAFF.